The entry below gives a single T cell receptor beta chain sequence along with its context. The sample holds many counts of this clonotype. It has no known antigen specificity. No base qualities exist here, and no much larger clone lies one base off it. The library was generated by 5' RACE. The sequencer listed for this sample is Illumina HiSeq 2500. A second PCR of roughly 6 to 11 cycles was run with a J-beta primer mix and a sample-barcoded 5' primer. A template-switch 5' adaptor carrying 12 random nucleotides introduced a unique molecular identifier onto each TCR beta cDNA molecule. Each sample yielded at least 2.5 million CDR3-containing paired-end reads. The Mint cDNA synthesis kit, primed by a TRBC-specific oligonucleotide, was used to synthesize first-strand cDNA from all RNA. After uracil-DNA glycosylase treatment, a first 18-cycle PCR used universal primers M1SS and BC2_uni_R on all cDNA. The study's processing was this. For normalization, 1 million high-quality reads, each with a distinct molecular identifier, were randomly selected from each sample. Instead of being binned into consensus sequences, reads with shared molecular identifiers were discarded. MiTCR, set to a Q25 quality threshold and the strictest error-elimination algorithm, was used for CDR3 identification, clonotype clustering and error correction. A nonparametric unseen species model with Euler transformation was used to estimate a lower bound on total TCR beta diversity. TCRdb cleaned the public reads at Q25 with fastp, built clones with MiXCR and kept in-frame beta chains. When rows share a CDR3 protein, they turn into one entry using the most common DNA and genes. It is TCRdb's table, rather than the study itself, that gives the V and J calls and clone size. This sample gives some 890,000 distinct CDR3 sequences in total; about 28% of them show up just once. The leading ten clones occupy 9.5% to 13% of the sample.

The sample originates from a study of blood T cells in healthy people across ages (dated by TCRdb to the mid-2010s). Regarding the complete study: In model experiments, template switching captured about one uniquely barcoded TCR beta cDNA molecule for every two T cells. The donors were divided into four age groups: young (average approximately 15 years), middle-aged (about 39), aged (about 56) and long-lived (roughly 82). The study measured age-related changes in TCR beta repertoire diversity using deep sequencing normalized with unique cDNA molecular identifiers. For two donors (one aged 18 to 30 and one aged 80 or older), the study analyzed two additional independent replicas of 1 million unique cDNA reads from the same blood draw. Study-wide findings and limitations: A strong correlation was found between observed TCR beta diversity and the percentage of naive T cells measured by flow cytometry. Estimates of total diversity based on one million sequenced T cells were considered lower bounds and underestimates. Observed TCR beta diversity per million T cells fell roughly linearly with age, and a significant reduction was already apparent by age about 38. The long-lived group showed more naive CD4+ T cells, fewer expanded clones and increased TCR diversity than the aged group, suggesting age selection. Because the CMV infection status of the donors was unknown, age-related changes in expanded clonotypes may potentially have been confounded. Conclusive comparison of naive and antigen-experienced compartments was prevented by the profiling of bulk unsorted PBMCs.

Systemically healthy Caucasian individuals from Russia, approximately 39 in total and aged about 6 to 100 years, were included as donors. Each donor gave ten milliliters of peripheral blood, drawn into EDTA-treated Vacutainer tubes. Ficoll-Paque density-gradient centrifugation was used to isolate PBMCs, with at least 7 million per sample. Trizol reagent was used to extract total RNA from the PBMCs, yielding at least 5.5 micrograms per sample. For every donor, an aliquot of PBMCs went through flow cytometry to measure the percentages of naive CD45RAhigh/CD27high T cells. The CDR3 holds 15 amino acids from the cysteine to the phenylalanine. Only the CDR3 part of the read is kept: 45 bases, read in frame from the first base. The germline V and J ends show losses of 6 bases and 2 bases respectively, and no gene match explains 8 bases of the junction. Via the germline V gene (reference sequence), CDR1 is DFQATT and CDR2 SNEGSKA.

Another study also made use of these data, one on T cells of mothers and their children. Per the second study: The donors were nine systemically healthy Caucasian individuals, made up of three mothers and their six children. cDNA synthesis consumed the entire amount of extracted RNA, loaded at approximately 1.6 ug RNA in each 15 ul reaction. In the second PCR, sample barcodes and 2-4 random nucleotides were introduced via the M1S primer. Each mother yielded over 9 million TCR beta CDR3 reads and each child a few million reads. TCR recombination output is similarly shaped by thymic selection in related and unrelated pairs, with a minor effect exerted by inherited differences. Normalized repertoire overlap was always found to be slightly, but never significantly, higher in related mother-child pairs than in unrelated mother-child pairs. No persistent microchimeric T cell clones were found, with a detection sensitivity of approximately 100 clones per million clonotypes. The study used deep NGS to compare TCR beta repertoires of mothers and children, seeking features distinguishing related mother-child pairs from unrelated individuals. On average, the children were approximately 11 +/- 4 years old, while the mothers were about 40 +/- 4 years old. After adapter ligation was performed with NEBNext reagents, the libraries were sequenced on an Illumina HiSeq 2000 with 100+100 nt paired-end reads. To avoid cross-contamination, the mother libraries and the child libraries were prepared a month apart and sequenced in separate runs. For each donor, somewhere between roughly 500,000 and 2,100,000 distinct TCR beta clonotypes were identified. Naive TCR beta clonotypes were estimated from low-frequency clonotypes matched to each donor's FACS-determined naive share, without sorting.

Sequences were obtained from blood. The source is a woman aged 35 to 49 in good health. This chain joins TRBV20-1 to TRBJ2-3; TRBD2 agrees with 10 junctional bases. The CDR3 protein is CSAMSSGGVTDTQYF. The base sequence is TGCAGTGCAATGTCTAGCGGGGGCGTCACAGATACGCAGTATTTT.